The sequence of this TCR beta chain was determined in a study of spatial heterogeneity in lung cancer. TCRdb processed the 5' RACE reads anew with MiXCR; each CDR3 protein has one entry. The sample carries some 25,000 distinct CDR3 sequences, 7% to 7.5% recorded once. The time point: sample taken at primary tumor resection. This clonotype was seen just once. Its target is not known. J gave up 2 bases and V 6 bases, and 6 bases lay outside the gene matches. Per germline, CDR1 SGHTA and CDR2 FQGNSA. CDR3 length: 14 residues. Findings of the study overall: It was found that expanded intratumoral alpha and beta TCR counts tracked tumor mutation counts.

The sample in question was lung tumor tissue, obtained at surgery. The chain is built from TRBV7-2 and TRBJ2-5, with TRBD1 matching over 7 bases. This sequence was found in a male donor with early-stage non-small cell lung cancer. In DNA, the CDR3 is TGTGCCAGCAGAGACCGGACAGGTCAAGAGACCCAGTACTTC. It encodes CASRDRTGQETQYF.